This T cell receptor (beta chain) was sequenced in a study of blood T cell repertoires in COVID-19. Study information: The analysed material was cDNA or gDNA that came from T cells, B-cell-depleted T cells, or PBMCs.

In assigning cohorts, the study relied on participant-reported clinical history. Clones were read by immunoSEQ multiplex PCR, and TCRdb kept only the in-frame ones, dropping some. The sample carries hundreds of thousands of clones, 85% to 90% recorded once. Between the trimmed V and J ends, which lost 2 bases and 4 bases, there was a span of 6 bases. The CDR3 is 13 amino acids. Sequenced: PBMCs or T cells enriched from blood (not recorded which). This receptor was taken from a man aged 35-49 years who had recovered from COVID-19. This chain uses TRBV12-3 or TRBV12-4 with TRBJ1-3; D gene unclear. Here the CDR3 reads CASSLYSGNTIYF. CDR3 bases: TGTGCCAGCAGTTTATATTCCGGAAACACCATATATTTT.